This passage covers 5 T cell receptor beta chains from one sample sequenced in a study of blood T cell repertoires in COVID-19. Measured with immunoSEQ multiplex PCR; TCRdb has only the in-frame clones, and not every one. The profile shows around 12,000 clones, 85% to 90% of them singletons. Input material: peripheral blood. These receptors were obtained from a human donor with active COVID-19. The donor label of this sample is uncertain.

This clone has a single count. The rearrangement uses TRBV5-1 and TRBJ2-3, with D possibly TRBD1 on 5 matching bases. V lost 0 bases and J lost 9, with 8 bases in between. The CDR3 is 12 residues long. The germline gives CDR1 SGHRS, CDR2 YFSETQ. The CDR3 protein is CASSLVGQTQYF. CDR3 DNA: TGCGCCAGCAGCTTGGTGGGGCAAACGCAGTATTTT.

CDR3 nucleotide sequence: TGTGCCAGCAGCTTAGTAGCTGGGGCCAACGTCCTGACTTTC. Its protein product is CASSLVAGANVLTF. The gene calls are TRBV7-8 and TRBJ2-6, with D unresolved. Germline CDR1 reads SGHVS; CDR2 reads FQNEAQ. Trimming left V 1 base short and J 2 bases short, with 3 bases between. The CDR3 spans 14 residues.

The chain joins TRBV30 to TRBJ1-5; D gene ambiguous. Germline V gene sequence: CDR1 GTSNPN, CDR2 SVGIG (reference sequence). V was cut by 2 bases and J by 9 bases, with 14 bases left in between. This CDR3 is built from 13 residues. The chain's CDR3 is CAWSIRGVTPQHF. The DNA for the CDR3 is TGTGCCTGGAGTATTCGCGGAGTTACGCCCCAGCATTTT.

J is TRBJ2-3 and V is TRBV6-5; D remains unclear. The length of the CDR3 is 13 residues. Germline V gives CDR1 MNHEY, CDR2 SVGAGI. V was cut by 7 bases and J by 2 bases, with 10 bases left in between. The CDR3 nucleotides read TGTGCCAGCACGGTTGCGAACACAGATACGCAGTATTTT. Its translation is CASTVANTDTQYF.

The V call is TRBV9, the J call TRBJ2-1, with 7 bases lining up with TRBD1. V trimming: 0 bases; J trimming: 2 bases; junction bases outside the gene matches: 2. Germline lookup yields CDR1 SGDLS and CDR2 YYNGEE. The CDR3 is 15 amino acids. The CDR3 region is CASSVERGPYNEQFF. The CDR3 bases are TGTGCCAGCAGCGTAGAAAGGGGGCCCTACAATGAGCAGTTCTTC.